Below are 26 T cell receptor beta chains sequenced from a single sample in a study of shared clonotypes between healthy human individuals. Assay: immunoSEQ multiplex PCR; the TCRdb copy retains only in-frame clones and omits some. The data show a few million clones, more than 90% seen once. The source material was naive CD4+ T cells sorted from blood. Subset noted: CD45RA+ positively selected. These receptors all stem from a man aged 18 to 30 in good health.

The chain uses TRBV6-1 and TRBJ2-2; D is perhaps TRBD2 (7 bases). The CDR3 has 15 residues. Germline loops: CDR1 MNHNS, CDR2 SASEGT. Trimming stripped 7 bases from V and 2 bases from J, with 14 bases between. The CDR3 nucleotides are TGTGCCAGCATAGGGGGAGGGCTTAACACCGGGGAGCTGTTTTTT. The encoded protein is CASIGGGLNTGELFF.

J is TRBJ2-3 and V is TRBV30, with a weak D call TRBD2 (6 bases). Germline-derived CDR1 and CDR2 are GTSNPN and SVGIG (reference sequence). CDR3 length: 17 amino acids. Trimming took off 2 bases at V and 3 bases at J, with 21 bases between the two ends. The chain's CDR3 is CAWSIGGGGFGTDTQYF. The CDR3 DNA sequence: TGTGCCTGGAGTATCGGGGGAGGAGGTTTTGGAACAGATACGCAGTATTTT.

This chain joins TRBV2 and TRBJ1-1; D unresolved. The CDR3 sequence is 15 residues long. V shed 5 bases and J shed 4 bases, with 17 bases lying between them. CDR1 is SNHLY and CDR2 is FYNNEI in the germline V gene. The CDR3: CASSNRALGSTEAFF. In DNA form, the CDR3 reads TGTGCCAGCAGTAACCGGGCCCTTGGGAGCACTGAAGCTTTCTTT.

This clone was seen a single time. The rearrangement links TRBV19 to TRBJ2-6; tentative D call: TRBD1 (6 bases). The CDR3 contains 16 residues. Per the germline V gene, CDR1 is LNHDA and CDR2 is SQIVND (reference sequence). V was cut by 3 bases and J by 4 bases, with 13 bases left in between. In nucleotides, the CDR3 is TGTGCCAGTAGTATTTGGCAGGGGCCCGGGGCCAACGTCCTGACTTTC. This translates into CASSIWQGPGANVLTF.

Remarks on this clone: Other DNA sequences within the sample encode an identical CDR3. The rearrangement links TRBV19 to TRBJ1-1, with D unresolved. This CDR3 has 14 residues. V was trimmed by 3 bases and J by 1 base, leaving 9 bases between them. Looked up from germline, CDR1 is LNHDA and CDR2 is SQIVND (reference sequence). The CDR3 loop reads CASSILGANTEAFF. DNA of the CDR3: TGTGCCAGTAGTATTTTGGGCGCGAACACTGAAGCTTTCTTT.

This clone was seen once. The rearrangement links TRBV5-8 to TRBJ2-3, with D perhaps matching TRBD1 or TRBD2 (5 bases each). Between the trimmed V and J ends, which lost 0 bases and 1 base, there was a span of 9 bases. The germline V gene encodes CDR1 SGHTS and CDR2 YDEGEE. The CDR3 has 15 residues. The CDR3 region has the DNA TGTGCCAGCAGCTTGGCCCTGGGGGGCACAGATACGCAGTATTTT. Its protein product is CASSLALGGTDTQYF.

V usage is TRBV5-6 and J usage is TRBJ2-7; D is unclear. Trimming took 4 bases from V and 7 from J, leaving 12 bases between them. The CDR3 runs 12 residues. CDR1 is SGHDT, CDR2 YYEEEE, per germline. The CDR3 nucleotides are TGTGCCAGCAGCCTCCTCGTGGGGGAGCAGTACTTC. Its protein product is CASSLLVGEQYF.

Notes on this clone: This same CDR3 is encoded by further DNA sequences in the sample. This rearrangement joins TRBV5-4 to TRBJ1-4, with 9 bases identical to TRBD1. V lost 0 bases, J lost 7 bases, and 4 bases stayed unmatched. Looked up from germline, CDR1 is SGHNT and CDR2 is YYREEE (reference sequence). This CDR3 region has 15 residues. This CDR3 reads CASSLGGQGGEKLFF. CDR3 sequence (DNA): TGTGCCAGCAGCTTGGGGGGACAGGGAGGTGAAAAACTGTTTTTT. The full variable domain, rest sourced from reference TRBV5-4 and TRBJ1-4, is ETGVTQSPTHLIKTRGQQVTLRCSSQSGHNTVSWYQQALGQGPQFIFQYYREEENGRGNFPPRFSGLQFPNYSSELNVNALELDDSALYLCASSLGGQGGEKLFFGSGTQLSVL.

A single count supports this clone. This CDR3 reads CASKPGTLNTGELFF. The CDR3 DNA follows: TGTGCCAGCAAACCGGGGACATTGAACACCGGGGAGCTGTTTTTT. The chain uses TRBV6-5 and TRBJ2-2, with D perhaps matching TRBD1 (6 bases). Germline loops: CDR1 MNHEY, CDR2 SVGAGI. The CDR3 sequence is 15 residues long. The V end was cut by 7 bases, the J end by 1 base, with 13 bases between.

The chain has TRBV6-5 and TRBJ2-7; 9 bases line up with TRBD2. V lost 7 bases, J lost 2 bases, and 6 bases stayed unmatched. The germline gives CDR1 MNHEY, CDR2 SVGAGI. The CDR3 covers 14 residues. CDR3 amino acids: CASKSLAGPYEQYF. The DNA for the CDR3 is TGTGCCAGCAAAAGTCTAGCGGGGCCCTACGAGCAGTACTTC.

The chain links TRBV7-2 to TRBJ2-5; D ambiguous. The V end lost 5 bases, the J end lost 4 bases, and 17 bases lay between the germline ends. CDR1 and CDR2 from the germline V gene are SGHTA and FQGNSA. CDR3 size: 15 residues. Here the CDR3 reads CASSERPARGETQYF. The CDR3 DNA reads TGTGCCAGCAGCGAGAGGCCTGCTCGCGGAGAGACCCAGTACTTC.

CDR3 coding DNA: TGTGCCAGCAGGGTCAACAGGGGGAGCGTTGGCTATGGCTACACCTTC. It specifies CASRVNRGSVGYGYTF. V usage is TRBV5-8 and J usage is TRBJ1-2, with 8 bases matching TRBD1. J gave up 4 bases and V 5 bases, and 13 bases lay outside the gene matches. The CDR3 covers 16 residues. Germline CDR1 is SGHTS and CDR2 is YDEGEE. The complete variable domain, with remaining parts taken from reference TRBV5-8 and TRBJ1-2, reads EAGVTQSPTHLIKTRGQQATLRCSPISGHTSVYWYQQALGLGLQFLLWYDEGEERNRGNFPPRFSGRQFPNYSSELNVNALELEDSALYLCASRVNRGSVGYGYTFGSGTRLTVV.

The rearrangement joins TRBV10-3 to TRBJ1-2; a possible D gene is TRBD1 (5 bases). Trimming took 3 bases from V and 4 from J, leaving 15 bases between them. This CDR3 comprises 15 residues. Looked up from germline, CDR1 is ENHRY and CDR2 is SYGVKD. CDR3 bases: TGTGCCATCAGTGATCGGGGCACCCTAGGCTATGGCTACACCTTC. It specifies CAISDRGTLGYGYTF.

The chain links TRBV7-2 to TRBJ2-2, with 8 bases fitting TRBD2. V shed 5 bases, J shed 1 base, and the junction held 12 bases outside the gene matches. CDR3 length equals 18 residues. Germline loops: CDR1 SGHTA, CDR2 FQGNSA. This chain's CDR3 is CASSLPTGGLRNTGELFF. CDR3 DNA: TGTGCCAGCAGCCTCCCCACGGGGGGGCTGCGGAACACCGGGGAGCTGTTTTTT.

The rearrangement links TRBV14 to TRBJ1-2; TRBD1 is a possible D gene (5 bases). The CDR3 is 13 amino acids. The germline V gene encodes CDR1 SGHDN and CDR2 FVKESK. Trimming removed 4 bases at V and 3 bases at J, with 9 bases between. CDR3 residues: CASSRDGYYGYTF. The CDR3 DNA sequence: TGTGCCAGCAGCCGGGACGGCTACTATGGCTACACCTTC.

The chain carries TRBV11-2 and TRBJ2-3; 9 nucleotides line up with TRBD1. CDR1 and CDR2 from the germline V gene are SGHAT and FQNNGV. Trimming removed 1 base from V and 8 bases from J; junction bases left unmatched: 10. The CDR3 spans 16 residues. The CDR3 reads CASSLAAGQGLGTQYF. The CDR3 DNA sequence: TGTGCCAGCAGCTTAGCTGCCGGACAGGGGTTGGGTACGCAGTATTTT.

This rearrangement joins TRBV6-6 to TRBJ2-1, with TRBD1 identical over 11 bases. CDR3 length: 15 residues. CDR1 and CDR2 from the germline V gene are MNHNY and SVGAGI (reference sequence). The trim removed 8 bases at V and 8 bases at J, leaving 11 bases unmatched. The chain's CDR3 is CASGPRDRGRDEQFF. Written as DNA, the CDR3 is TGTGCCAGCGGACCCCGGGACAGGGGGAGGGATGAGCAGTTCTTC.

The chain combines TRBV5-1 with TRBJ2-5, with 11 nucleotides matching TRBD1. CDR3 length: 15 residues. The V gene's germline CDR1 is SGHRS and CDR2 YFSETQ. V lost 0 bases, J lost 2 bases, and 0 bases stayed unmatched. The CDR3 spells CASSLGDRGQETQYF. CDR3 sequence (DNA): TGCGCCAGCAGCTTGGGGGACAGGGGGCAAGAGACCCAGTACTTC.

The chain links TRBV18 to TRBJ2-5, with D uncertain. CDR1 KGHSH and CDR2 LQKENI come from the germline V gene. The CDR3 totals 14 residues. V shed 1 base and J shed 5 bases, with 11 bases lying between them. Here the CDR3 reads CASSPQGLGETQYF. The DNA of the CDR3 is TGTGCCAGCTCACCACAAGGGCTCGGCGAGACCCAGTACTTC.

This chain uses TRBV6-6 with TRBJ2-1, with unresolved D. Trimming pared 2 bases from V and 0 bases from J, leaving 8 bases between. Looked up from germline, CDR1 is MNHNY and CDR2 is SVGAGI (reference sequence). The CDR3 length is 15 residues. The CDR3 bases are TGTGCCAGCAGTTACCGACTTTCCTCCTACAATGAGCAGTTCTTC. Translating gives CASSYRLSSYNEQFF.

As to this clone: This same CDR3 is encoded by further DNA sequences in the sample. The genes are TRBV5-4 and TRBJ1-6, with D unclear. V dropped 0 bases and J dropped 7 bases, with 11 bases sitting between them. The CDR3 has 15 residues. Germline lookup yields CDR1 SGHNT and CDR2 YYREEE (reference sequence). The CDR3 DNA reads as TGTGCCAGCAGCTTGGGACCTCTTGGAAATTCACCCCTCCACTTT. It yields the protein CASSLGPLGNSPLHF.

In regard to this clone: The identical CDR3 is also encoded by other nucleotide sequences in the sample. V and J are TRBV25-1 and TRBJ2-5; D remains unclear. Looked up from germline, CDR1 is MGHDK and CDR2 is SYGVNS. Trimming shortened V by 4 bases and J by 3 bases, and 6 bases separated the two germline ends. This CDR3 contains 12 residues. In DNA, the CDR3 is TGTGCCAGCAGTGCCCGCGAAGAGACCCAGTACTTC. Its translation is CASSAREETQYF.

Only a few counts were recorded for this clone. The chain combines TRBV6-1 with TRBJ1-1; D ambiguous. V was cut by 4 bases and J by 1 base, with 7 bases left in between. This CDR3 comprises 13 residues. In germline, CDR1 is MNHNS, CDR2 SASEGT. The CDR3 protein is CASSGSKNTEAFF. The DNA of the CDR3 is TGTGCCAGCAGTGGCTCAAAGAACACTGAAGCTTTCTTT.

In DNA form, the CDR3 reads TGCGCCAGCAGCCCCGAGCTCCAAGAGACCCAGTACTTC. Its protein is CASSPELQETQYF. The chain joins TRBV4-3 to TRBJ2-5; D is unresolved. V was trimmed by 4 bases and J by 1 base, leaving 7 bases between them. CDR1 and CDR2 from the germline V gene are LGHNA and YSLEER. This CDR3 contains 13 residues.

V usage is TRBV7-2 and J usage is TRBJ1-2; 7 nucleotides agree with TRBD1. The germline V gene encodes CDR1 SGHTA and CDR2 FQGNSA. V shed 1 base, J shed 4 bases, and the junction held 6 bases outside the gene matches. The CDR3 runs 15 residues. The CDR3 DNA reads as TGTGCCAGCAGCTTAGTCCCGGGACAGATCTATGGCTACACCTTC. Translated, it gives CASSLVPGQIYGYTF.

The chain joins TRBV19 to TRBJ2-7; a weak D match, TRBD1 (7 bases). The CDR3 runs 13 residues. Trimming stripped 6 bases from V and 5 bases from J, with 14 bases between. Germline values: CDR1 LNHDA, CDR2 SQIVND (reference sequence). The CDR3: CASRQQGGHEQYF. CDR3 coding DNA: TGTGCCAGTAGACAGCAGGGGGGACACGAGCAGTACTTC.